This TCR beta chain emerged from a study of control samples from healthy donors and cancer patients. The CDR3 spans 16 residues. The V gene end was trimmed by 3 bases and the J gene end by 5 bases; junction bases not matched to a gene: 6. Per the germline V gene, CDR1 is SGHDN and CDR2 is FVKESK. This clone appeared a single time. The table came from immunoSEQ multiplex PCR; TCRdb's copy has only in-frame clones and leaves some out. The sample lists over 90,000 clones, 90% to 95% occurring once. Sequenced sample: blood. The receptor's source is a woman aged 18 to 35 in good health. The genes are TRBV14 and TRBJ2-3; TRBD2 aligns across 12 bases. This CDR3 reads CASSQLAGGLRDTQYF. The CDR3 DNA reads as TGTGCCAGCAGCCAGCTAGCGGGGGGGCTCAGAGATACGCAGTATTTT.